The clone carrying this T cell receptor (beta chain) appeared many times. The antigen remains unidentified. MiXCR, applied by TCRdb to the 5' RACE reads, yields one record per CDR3 protein. The sample records 100,000 to 150,000 distinct CDR3 sequences, 7% being singletons. J gave up 0 bases and V 8 bases, and 1 base lay outside the gene matches. The CDR3 has 13 amino acids. From germline, CDR1 is SGHRS and CDR2 YFSETQ. These data are taken from a study of CD8 T cells in ankylosing spondylitis. General study findings and limits: Clones linked with disease were CD8+ and fairly uncommon in the peripheral blood.

The sequenced sample consisted of blood, either unsorted or a sorted T cell fraction (not recorded which). This receptor was obtained from a male donor with ankylosing spondylitis or in good health (not recorded which). J is TRBJ2-2 and V is TRBV5-1, with 7 bases identical to TRBD1. The CDR3 nucleotides read TGCGCCAGTCAGGGGGCGAACACCGGGGAGCTGTTTTTT. Residues: CASQGANTGELFF.